The 29 T cell receptor beta chains below all came from one sample that was sequenced in a study of metastatic and nonmetastatic thyroid tumors. Thyroid surgery was preceded by no treatment in any patient. Through MiXCR, TCRdb re-clonotyped the PCR reads. In the table there are around 41,000 clones, roughly 14% of which are singletons. The sequenced sample consisted of blood. The receptor set was obtained from a female donor with papillary thyroid cancer or a benign thyroid nodule (not recorded which). Some clones in this sample may be carry-over from other donors' samples.

This clone has more than one count but fewer than ten. A much larger clone is a single base away; this may be a read error. This chain joins TRBV5-4 and TRBJ1-2, with a weak D call TRBD1 (6 bases). Looked up from germline, CDR1 is SGHNT and CDR2 is YYREEE (reference sequence). V shed 4 bases and J shed 5 bases, with 15 bases lying between them. This CDR3 has 14 residues. The DNA for the CDR3 is TGTGCCAGCAGCATCGGGGCAGGGGTGTATGGCTACACCTTC. Protein: CASSIGAGVYGYTF.

This clone is labeled as medium-sized. The chain links TRBV6-1 to TRBJ2-7, with 9 bases matching TRBD1. V shed 6 bases and J 3 bases; nucleotides not matched to a gene: 0. Germline V gene sequence: CDR1 MNHNS, CDR2 SASEGT. CDR3 length equals 12 residues. The DNA for the CDR3 is TGTGCCAGCAGGGACAGGGGCTACGAGCAGTACTTC. Protein sequence: CASRDRGYEQYF.

The gene calls are TRBV7-8 and TRBJ2-7, with 13 bases aligning to TRBD2. CDR1 is SGHVS, CDR2 FQNEAQ, per germline. The CDR3 is 18 residues long. V shed 0 bases and J 2 bases; nucleotides not matched to a gene: 7. CDR3 in DNA: TGTGCCAGCAGCTTAGCACTAGCGGGAGGGCCTATGCCCTACGAGCAGTACTTC. Translation gives CASSLALAGGPMPYEQYF.

V gene TRBV28 combines with J gene TRBJ1-1; the D gene is possibly TRBD1 (5 bases). Trimming pared 3 bases from V and 3 bases from J, leaving 14 bases between. Germline assignment: CDR1 MDHEN and CDR2 SYDVKM. CDR3 length equals 15 residues. The CDR3 nucleotides are TGTGCCAGCAGTTTCTTGGGGCAATGGGACACTGAAGCTTTCTTT. It translates to CASSFLGQWDTEAFF. Full variable domain (outside the CDR3, taken from reference TRBV28 and TRBJ1-1): DVKVTQSSRYLVKRTGEKVFLECVQDMDHENMFWYRQDPGLGLRLIYFSYDVKMKEKGDIPEGYSVSREKKERFSLILESASTNQTSMYLCASSFLGQWDTEAFFGQGTRLTVV.

This clone was counted at least ten times. This chain joins TRBV10-3 and TRBJ1-5, with D unresolved. Trimming shortened V by 10 bases and J by 0 bases, and 13 bases separated the two germline ends. The CDR3 runs 14 residues. From germline, CDR1 is ENHRY and CDR2 SYGVKD. The CDR3: CATVQDNSNQPQHF. CDR3 coding DNA: TGTGCCACCGTGCAGGATAATAGCAATCAGCCCCAGCATTTT.

This clone occurred many times. The chain carries TRBV5-6 and TRBJ1-2; D is perhaps TRBD1 (6 bases). CDR3 length: 12 amino acids. CDR1 is SGHDT and CDR2 is YYEEEE in the germline V gene. Trimming removed 4 bases at V and 8 bases at J, with 12 bases between. The chain's CDR3 is CASSRQDRGYTF. As DNA, the CDR3 is TGTGCCAGCAGCAGACAGGACCGGGGCTACACCTTC.

This clone occurred many times. This chain joins TRBV28 and TRBJ2-3; unclear D gene. CDR1 and CDR2 (germline): MDHEN, SYDVKM. This CDR3 has 13 residues. Trimming shortened V by 6 bases and J by 10 bases, and 17 bases separated the two germline ends. The CDR3 sequence: CASSPVTNLAQYF. CDR3 nucleotides: TGTGCCAGCAGCCCCGTGACCAATCTGGCGCAGTATTTT.

This clone was seen at least ten times. V usage is TRBV3-1 and J usage is TRBJ2-1; no reliable D call. Germline V gene lookup returns CDR1 LGHDT and CDR2 YNNKEL (reference sequence). V lost 1 base to trimming and J lost 7 bases, with 11 bases between them. The CDR3 length is 14 residues. CDR3 residues: CASSQGSVPNEQFF. CDR3 sequence (DNA): TGTGCCAGCAGCCAAGGTTCGGTTCCAAATGAGCAGTTCTTC.

This clone was counted at least ten times. Here the CDR3 reads CASSLNGQSYEQYF. For the CDR3, the DNA is TGTGCCAGCAGCTTAAACGGACAGTCCTACGAGCAGTACTTC. V gene TRBV7-3 combines with J gene TRBJ2-7; tentatively, D is TRBD1 (6 bases). The CDR3 spans 14 residues. Trimming removed 1 base at V and 1 base at J, with 8 bases between. Per the germline V gene, CDR1 is SGHTA and CDR2 is FQGTGA.

In its sample, this clone was seen a few times. The V gene is TRBV28, the J gene TRBJ2-7, with a tentative D call TRBD1 (5 bases). This CDR3 spans 14 amino acids. The V gene's germline CDR1 is MDHEN and CDR2 SYDVKM. V was shortened by 7 bases and J by 9 bases, with 22 bases between the two germline ends. In DNA form, the CDR3 reads TGTGCCAGCATTTTCCTTACCGTACAGGTGGGGCAGTACTTC. It codes for CASIFLTVQVGQYF.

This clone came up many times. V gene TRBV5-6 combines with J gene TRBJ2-7; D remains unclear. Trimming took 0 bases from V and 1 from J, leaving 11 bases between them. The CDR3 consists of 15 residues. From germline, CDR1 is SGHDT and CDR2 YYEEEE. DNA of the CDR3: TGTGCCAGCAGCTTGGAAGGCGCCAGTTCCTACGAGCAGTACTTC. It is translated as CASSLEGASSYEQYF.

Many counts were recorded for this clone. The chain recombines TRBV4-1 with TRBJ1-1, with a possible D match to TRBD1 (5 bases). Trimming left V 2 bases short and J 1 base short, with 14 bases between. In germline, CDR1 is MGHRA, CDR2 YSYEKL. This CDR3 has 16 residues. This CDR3 is CASSQTGGSPNTEAFF. In DNA form, the CDR3 reads TGCGCCAGCAGCCAAACGGGGGGATCCCCGAACACTGAAGCTTTCTTT.

This clone was seen at least ten times. The rearrangement joins TRBV28 to TRBJ2-2, with 15 nucleotides matching TRBD2. Losses at the gene ends were 4 bases for V and 7 bases for J; bases not matched to a gene: 4. CDR1 is MDHEN, CDR2 SYDVKM, per germline. The CDR3 length is 16 residues. The CDR3 DNA sequence: TGTGCCAGCAGTTATGGACTAGCGGGAGGGGTCGGGGAGCTGTTTTTT. It is translated as CASSYGLAGGVGELFF.

The chain recombines TRBV7-2 with TRBJ2-3; no definite D call. Trimming took off 5 bases at V and 2 bases at J, with 8 bases between the two ends. The CDR3 extends over 13 amino acids. Looked up from germline, CDR1 is SGHTA and CDR2 is FQGNSA. CDR3 in DNA: TGTGCCAGCAGCGCGGACCACACAGATACGCAGTATTTT. Protein: CASSADHTDTQYF.

This clone was detected ten times or more. The chain employs TRBV7-2 and TRBJ1-2; no firm D call. The CDR3 totals 13 residues. CDR1 and CDR2 (germline): SGHTA, FQGNSA. Trimming cost V 5 bases and J 8 bases, with 15 bases left between them. CDR3 DNA sequence: TGTGCCAGCAGCGCGCGGCGAACTAGAGGCTACACCTTC. Protein product: CASSARRTRGYTF. Full variable domain (remainder filled in from reference TRBV7-2 and TRBJ1-2): GAGVSQSPSNKVTEKGKDVELRCDPISGHTALYWYRQSLGQGLEFLIYFQGNSAPDKSGLPSDRFSAERTGGSVSTLTIQRTQQEDSAVYLCASSARRTRGYTFGSGTRLTVV.

This clone showed up many times. The chain links TRBV27 to TRBJ2-7, with 10 bases that match TRBD2. The CDR3 consists of 16 residues. The germline V gene encodes CDR1 MNHEY and CDR2 SMNVEV (reference sequence). The V and J ends lost 7 bases and 1 base, in that order; junction bases with no gene match: 10. CDR3 in amino acids: CASIDTGTSASYEQYF. As DNA, the CDR3 is TGTGCCAGCATCGACACCGGGACTAGCGCATCCTACGAGCAGTACTTC.

This clone is categorized as medium-sized (0.01 to 0.1%). The chain is built from TRBV28 and TRBJ2-6; D might be TRBD2 (5 bases). In germline, CDR1 is MDHEN, CDR2 SYDVKM. The CDR3 has 14 amino acids. The ends were cut back, 8 bases at V and 0 bases at J, with 8 bases in the middle. The CDR3 loop is CASEGISGANVLTF. DNA of the CDR3: TGTGCCAGCGAGGGCATCTCTGGGGCCAACGTCCTGACTTTC.

This clone was counted many times. The rearrangement uses TRBV18 and TRBJ2-3; D is unclear. From germline, CDR1 is KGHSH and CDR2 LQKENI. This CDR3 spans 13 amino acids. The V end was cut by 6 bases, the J end by 1 base, with 8 bases between. CDR3 region: CASSPVGTDTQYF. The DNA of the CDR3 is TGTGCCAGCTCCCCTGTTGGCACAGATACGCAGTATTTT.

Ten or more counts support this clone. This rearrangement joins TRBV19 to TRBJ1-1; D ambiguous. CDR1 is LNHDA and CDR2 is SQIVND in the germline V gene (reference sequence). CDR3 length equals 13 residues. V lost 2 bases and J 3 bases, leaving 7 bases between the germline ends. The CDR3 DNA sequence: TGTGCCAGTAGTATACGATACGACACTGAAGCTTTCTTT. The encoded protein is CASSIRYDTEAFF.

This clone was seen a few times. This sequence may be a read error, since a much larger clone differs from it by one base. Other nucleotide sequences in the sample specify the same CDR3. This chain links TRBV29-1 with TRBJ2-5; TRBD1 aligns across 9 bases. CDR3 length: 12 amino acids. Trimming took 4 bases from V and 5 from J; bases not matched to a gene: 2. Germline values: CDR1 SQVTM, CDR2 ANQGSEA. The CDR3 DNA follows: TGCAGCGTTGCGACAGGGGGTGAGACCCAGTACTTC. Translated, it gives CSVATGGETQYF.

The rearrangement uses TRBV12-3 or TRBV12-4 and TRBJ1-2; tentatively, D is TRBD1 (5 bases). CDR3 length equals 16 residues. V was pared by 5 bases and J by 5 bases, with 21 bases between. As DNA, the CDR3 is TGTGCCAGCAGTGTGGTTGGGACTGCCCTAGTGTATGGCTACACCTTC. Translating gives CASSVVGTALVYGYTF.

The chain recombines TRBV18 with TRBJ2-3, with TRBD1 matching 8 bases. Germline V gene sequence: CDR1 KGHSH, CDR2 LQKENI. V shed 3 bases, J shed 4 bases, and the junction held 6 bases outside the gene matches. This CDR3 is built from 15 residues. Written as DNA, the CDR3 is TGTGCCAGCTCACCTGGACAGGGTTGGGCAGATACGCAGTATTTT. Residues: CASSPGQGWADTQYF.

Ten or more counts support this clone. The same CDR3 is also encoded by other DNA sequences in this sample. CDR3 amino acids: CATTLTRGAEAFF. In nucleotides, the CDR3 is TGTGCCACCACTCTGACAAGGGGGGCTGAAGCTTTCTTT. The rearrangement uses TRBV15 and TRBJ1-1, with D possibly TRBD1 on 6 matching bases. CDR3 length: 13 residues. V was trimmed by 7 bases and J by 6 bases, leaving 15 bases between them. Germline V gene data show CDR1 as LNHNV and CDR2 as YYDKDF (reference sequence).

This clone was observed many times. This same CDR3 is encoded by further DNA sequences in the sample. This chain joins TRBV5-1 and TRBJ1-4; D remains ambiguous. The germline V and J ends were trimmed by 1 base and 0 bases, with 13 bases remaining between them. The CDR3 has 17 residues. The germline gives CDR1 SGHRS, CDR2 YFSETQ. In nucleotides, the CDR3 is TGCGCCAGCAGCTTGTACAGCTTGGGATCAACTAATGAAAAACTGTTTTTT. It translates to CASSLYSLGSTNEKLFF. Complete variable domain (other parts from reference TRBV5-1 and TRBJ1-4): KAGVTQTPRYLIKTRGQQVTLSCSPISGHRSVSWYQQTPGQGLQFLFEYFSETQRNKGNFPGRFSGRQFSNSRSEMNVSTLELGDSALYLCASSLYSLGSTNEKLFFGSGTQLSVL.

This clone was found a few times. This clone may be a read error of a much larger clone one base away. The rearrangement links TRBV28 to TRBJ1-6; TRBD1 might be the D (6 bases). Trimming took off 3 bases at V and 4 bases at J, with 16 bases between the two ends. This CDR3 has 17 amino acids. Germline V gives CDR1 MDHEN, CDR2 SYDVKM. DNA of the CDR3: TGTGCCAGCAGTTTCGCGGGGGGCCGATGGTATAATTCACCCCTCCACTTT. It codes for CASSFAGGRWYNSPLHF.

The genes are TRBV6-6 and TRBJ2-1, with TRBD2 matching over 11 bases. Germline assignment: CDR1 MNHNY and CDR2 SVGAGI (reference sequence). After removal of 6 bases from V and 6 bases from J, the junction contained 16 bases not matched to a gene. This CDR3 has 18 amino acids. The CDR3: CASRRLAGTETEGNEQFF. The DNA of the CDR3 is TGTGCCAGCAGGAGACTAGCGGGAACCGAGACAGAGGGCAATGAGCAGTTCTTC.

This clone was recorded at least ten times. This chain connects TRBV11-2 to TRBJ1-2; a possible D gene is TRBD1 (6 bases). The CDR3 spans 15 residues. V shed 0 bases and J shed 5 bases, with 13 bases lying between them. In germline, CDR1 is SGHAT, CDR2 FQNNGV. CDR3: CASSLDGRGVYGYTF. Here the CDR3 DNA reads TGTGCCAGCAGCTTAGACGGCAGGGGCGTTTATGGCTACACCTTC.

This clone was counted ten times or more. V and J are TRBV3-1 and TRBJ2-7; 9 nucleotides agree with TRBD1. The CDR3 length is 15 residues. Germline V CDR1 and CDR2: LGHDT, YNNKEL (reference sequence). V dropped 5 bases and J dropped 1; count of bases not matched to a gene: 6. CDR3 residues: CASSDTGGSSYEQYF. The CDR3 coding sequence is TGTGCCAGCAGCGATACAGGGGGCTCTTCCTACGAGCAGTACTTC.

This clone came up many times. The rearrangement uses TRBV9 and TRBJ2-7, with 7 bases fitting TRBD1. The V and J ends lost 3 bases and 10 bases, in that order; junction bases with no gene match: 19. The V gene's germline CDR1 is SGDLS and CDR2 YYNGEE. CDR3 size: 16 residues. CDR3 DNA: TGTGCCAGCAGCGAGGGGGACAGCCGGTCCTACGAGCGCCAGTACTTC. This encodes CASSEGDSRSYERQYF.